The 26 T cell receptor beta chains below all came from one sample that was sequenced in a study of blood T cells in healthy people across ages. Using a J-beta primer mix together with a sample-barcoded 5' primer, a second PCR was run for about 7 to 12 cycles. TCRdb reanalysed the 5' RACE reads using MiXCR and keeps one entry per CDR3 protein. The table shows 1.5 million or so distinct CDR3 sequences, with approximately 43% occurring only once. Material: blood. All receptors come from a woman younger than 30 in good health.

This clonotype was observed a few times. The rearrangement joins TRBV20-1 to TRBJ2-5; D gene ambiguous. The V end was cut by 1 base, the J end by 9 bases, with 15 bases between. The CDR3 extends over 13 amino acids. Germline V CDR1 and CDR2: DFQATT, SNEGSKA (reference sequence). The DNA for the CDR3 is TGCAGTGCTAGAGGGTTCACCCGGACGGCCCAGTACTTC. This codes for CSARGFTRTAQYF.

V gene TRBV20-1 combines with J gene TRBJ1-3; D ambiguous. The CDR3 totals 14 residues. Between the trimmed V and J ends, which lost 2 bases and 0 bases, there was a span of 8 bases. CDR1 DFQATT and CDR2 SNEGSKA come from the germline V gene (reference sequence). The CDR3 DNA is TGCAGTGCTAGAAGCTGGGACTCTGGAAACACCATATATTTT. As protein: CSARSWDSGNTIYF.

The J gene is TRBJ2-1, the V gene TRBV7-2; D call uncertain. Germline V gene sequence: CDR1 SGHTA, CDR2 FQGNSA. The CDR3 is 12 residues long. V gave up 1 base and J gave up 8 bases, with 6 bases separating them. The CDR3 loop is CASSLVAYEQFF. CDR3 coding DNA: TGTGCCAGCAGCTTAGTGGCTTATGAGCAGTTCTTC.

V and J are TRBV20-1 and TRBJ2-7, with D unresolved. Germline V gives CDR1 DFQATT, CDR2 SNEGSKA (reference sequence). Trimming left V 6 bases short and J 9 bases short, with 9 bases between. The CDR3 runs 9 residues. The DNA of the CDR3 is TGCAGTGCAGGAGATGTGCAGTACTTC. Its protein product is CSAGDVQYF.

The chain uses TRBV4-1 and TRBJ2-1; no reliable D call. The germline gives CDR1 MGHRA, CDR2 YSYEKL. Deletions cut 3 bases from V and 3 bases from J, with 15 bases between. The CDR3 spans 16 residues. DNA of the CDR3: TGCGCCAGCAGCCAGCCTAGTAGAAGCCTCTACAATGAGCAGTTCTTC. This translates into CASSQPSRSLYNEQFF.

V and J are TRBV20-1 and TRBJ1-6, with D unresolved. Trimming took off 3 bases at V and 2 bases at J, with 8 bases between the two ends. CDR3 length: 14 residues. CDR1 is DFQATT, CDR2 SNEGSKA, per germline (reference sequence). The CDR3 nucleotides are TGCAGTGCTAGCTCAGGAGCCTATAATTCACCCCTCCACTTT. It specifies CSASSGAYNSPLHF.

This clonotype was detected only once. The gene calls are TRBV29-1 and TRBJ2-7, with D possibly being TRBD2 (6 bases). Trimming left V 3 bases short and J 2 bases short, with 11 bases between. This CDR3 has 13 residues. CDR1 is SQVTM and CDR2 is ANQGSEA in the germline V gene. The chain's CDR3 is CSVDGGSAYEQYF. CDR3 nucleotides: TGCAGCGTTGACGGGGGATCGGCCTACGAGCAGTACTTC.

This clonotype came up a few times. The chain has TRBV6-2 or TRBV6-3 and TRBJ1-1, with D perhaps matching TRBD1 (5 bases). V lost 2 bases to trimming and J lost 1 base, with 8 bases between them. The CDR3 length is 14 residues. The germline V gene encodes CDR1 MNHEY and CDR2 SVGEGT. CDR3 nucleotides: TGTGCCAGCAGTTACGACAGCACGAACACTGAAGCTTTCTTT. The encoded protein is CASSYDSTNTEAFF.

This clonotype was seen only a few times. The V call is TRBV12-3 or TRBV12-4, the J call TRBJ2-3; D may be TRBD1 (7 bases). Trimming pared 7 bases from V and 2 bases from J, leaving 22 bases between. This CDR3 spans 17 amino acids. The chain's CDR3 is CASTPGRQGLITDTQYF. CDR3 bases: TGTGCCAGCACCCCCGGGAGACAGGGACTTATCACAGATACGCAGTATTTT.

Only a few counts were recorded for this clonotype. The J gene is TRBJ2-5, the V gene TRBV7-9, with D uncertain. In germline, CDR1 is SEHNR, CDR2 FQNEAQ (reference sequence). V was shortened by 1 base and J by 1 base, with 10 bases between the two germline ends. This CDR3 is built from 15 residues. The CDR3 protein is CASSLVDPAQETQYF. CDR3 DNA sequence: TGTGCCAGCAGCTTAGTAGATCCAGCCCAAGAGACCCAGTACTTC.

J is TRBJ2-5 and V is TRBV5-1; TRBD1 matches at 9 bases. The CDR3 sequence is 16 residues long. The J segment lost 11 bases and the V segment lost 7 bases, leaving 21 bases of the junction unmatched. Germline-derived CDR1 and CDR2 are SGHRS and YFSETQ. CDR3: CASCITGTGQGNEQYF. The DNA for the CDR3 is TGCGCCAGCTGTATAACCGGGACAGGGCAGGGGAATGAGCAGTACTTC.

The chain employs TRBV7-3 and TRBJ1-2; 8 bases fit TRBD1. Germline V gene data show CDR1 as SGHTA and CDR2 as FQGTGA. The length of the CDR3 is 18 residues. The V gene end was trimmed by 5 bases and the J gene end by 2 bases; junction bases not matched to a gene: 16. The chain's CDR3 is CASSRVSDRAFSNYGYTF. The CDR3 DNA is TGTGCCAGCAGCCGTGTGTCGGACAGGGCCTTCTCAAACTATGGCTACACCTTC.

This clonotype has only a few counts. A read error is possible here, since a much larger clone lies one base away. The chain recombines TRBV5-1 with TRBJ2-1, with 7 bases fitting TRBD2. The V gene end was trimmed by 1 base and the J gene end by 6 bases; junction bases not matched to a gene: 7. Germline assignment: CDR1 SGHRS and CDR2 YFSETQ. The CDR3 runs 15 residues. CDR3 nucleotide sequence: TGCGCCAGCAGCTTGATGGCTAGCGGATGCAATGAGCAGTTCTTC. Protein: CASSLMASGCNEQFF. Full variable domain (missing parts from reference TRBV5-1 and TRBJ2-1): KAGVTQTPRYLIKTRGQQVTLSCSPISGHRSVSWYQQTPGQGLQFLFEYFSETQRNKGNFPGRFSGRQFSNSRSEMNVSTLELGDSALYLCASSLMASGCNEQFFGPGTRLTVL.

The DNA for the CDR3 is TGTGCCAGCTCACCAGACAGGAATAATGAAAAACTGTTTTTT. This sequence encodes CASSPDRNNEKLFF. The J gene is TRBJ1-4, the V gene TRBV18, with D tentatively TRBD1 (6 bases). Germline CDR1 reads KGHSH; CDR2 reads LQKENI. This CDR3 contains 14 residues. V was cut by 2 bases and J by 4 bases, with 8 bases left in between.

This sequence joins TRBV27 and TRBJ1-2; no definite D call. V lost 5 bases and J lost 5, with 12 bases in between. The CDR3 length is 13 residues. CDR1 is MNHEY, CDR2 SMNVEV, per germline (reference sequence). CDR3 coding DNA: TGTGCCAGCAGTAGGATAGGGATTTATGGCTACACCTTC. Translation gives CASSRIGIYGYTF.

Only a few counts were recorded for this clonotype. The J gene is TRBJ1-2, the V gene TRBV30; 7 nucleotides align to TRBD1. This CDR3 is built from 12 residues. J lost 5 bases, V lost 2 bases, and 2 bases had no gene match. Per the germline V gene, CDR1 is GTSNPN and CDR2 is SVGIG (reference sequence). The CDR3 DNA sequence: TGTGCCTGGAGTTCGACAGGGTATGGCTACACCTTC. This translates into CAWSSTGYGYTF.

Only one count was recorded for this clonotype. Here the CDR3 reads CASSQDWGAAYEQYF. As DNA, the CDR3 is TGCGCCAGCAGCCAAGATTGGGGGGCAGCCTACGAGCAGTACTTC. The genes are TRBV4-1 and TRBJ2-7, with D perhaps assigned TRBD1 or TRBD2 (6 bases each). The V gene's germline CDR1 is MGHRA and CDR2 YSYEKL. This CDR3 comprises 15 residues. The V gene lost 0 bases and the J gene lost 2 bases, with 11 bases spanning the gap.

The chain employs TRBV5-1 and TRBJ2-1, with 11 bases aligning to TRBD2. V shed 1 base, J shed 3 bases, and the junction held 6 bases outside the gene matches. The germline V gene encodes CDR1 SGHRS and CDR2 YFSETQ. This CDR3 comprises 17 residues. CDR3 sequence (DNA): TGCGCCAGCAGCTTGATATTTGGACTAGCGGGCTACAATGAGCAGTTCTTC. It is translated as CASSLIFGLAGYNEQFF.

A few counts support this clonotype. This sequence joins TRBV7-2 and TRBJ2-5; no clear D gene. Trimming took 2 bases from V and 6 from J, leaving 13 bases between them. The V gene's germline CDR1 is SGHTA and CDR2 FQGNSA. The CDR3 consists of 14 residues. The CDR3 protein is CASSLRSLGQTQYF. CDR3 coding DNA: TGTGCCAGCAGCTTACGAAGTCTCGGGCAGACCCAGTACTTC. The variable domain in full, completed from reference TRBV7-2 and TRBJ2-5, reads GAGVSQSPSNKVTEKGKDVELRCDPISGHTALYWYRQSLGQGLEFLIYFQGNSAPDKSGLPSDRFSAERTGGSVSTLTIQRTQQEDSAVYLCASSLRSLGQTQYFGPGTRLLVL.

This clonotype was counted a few times. The V gene is TRBV11-2, the J gene TRBJ1-1, with D maybe TRBD1 (5 bases). Trimming removed 1 base at V and 0 bases at J, with 9 bases between. Germline loops: CDR1 SGHAT, CDR2 FQNNGV. CDR3 length: 15 amino acids. The chain's CDR3 is CASSLVSGLNTEAFF. The CDR3, as DNA: TGTGCCAGCAGCTTAGTTTCAGGGTTGAACACTGAAGCTTTCTTT.

The rearrangement links TRBV2 to TRBJ2-3; TRBD1 might be the D (5 bases). The germline gives CDR1 SNHLY, CDR2 FYNNEI. Trimming shortened V by 4 bases and J by 6 bases, and 14 bases separated the two germline ends. The CDR3 is made up of 14 amino acids. The CDR3 region has the DNA TGTGCCAGCAGTGGTCAGGGTTCGTGGGATACGCAGTATTTT. Protein product: CASSGQGSWDTQYF.

CDR3 in amino acids: CSVGGRARDTQYF. CDR3 sequence (DNA): TGCAGCGTAGGAGGGCGGGCACGGGATACGCAGTATTTT. The genes are TRBV29-1 and TRBJ2-3; D is possibly TRBD2 (6 bases). This CDR3 region has 13 residues. The V gene lost 6 bases and the J gene lost 6 bases, with 16 bases spanning the gap. Germline loops: CDR1 SQVTM, CDR2 ANQGSEA.

This clonotype appeared once. This rearrangement joins TRBV21-1 to TRBJ2-7. TRBV21-1 corresponds to a pseudogene. The CDR3 runs 15 residues. DNA for the CDR3: TGTGCCAGCAGTTCATTTCCCCGTACGGACTACGAGCAGTACTTC. This translates into CASSSFPRTDYEQYF.

Many counts were recorded for this clonotype. The V gene is TRBV29-1, the J gene TRBJ2-7; perhaps D is TRBD1 or TRBD2 (5 bases each). This CDR3 comprises 13 residues. V was pared by 7 bases and J by 0 bases, with 13 bases between. Germline loops: CDR1 SQVTM, CDR2 ANQGSEA. The CDR3 DNA reads TGCAGCGCTGTGGAGGACACCTCCTACGAGCAGTACTTC. This codes for CSAVEDTSYEQYF.

In this sample, this clonotype turned up a few times. The rearrangement links TRBV20-1 to TRBJ1-5; TRBD1 matches 9 bases. Germline V gives CDR1 DFQATT, CDR2 SNEGSKA (reference sequence). Trimming at V came to 5 bases and at J to 1 base, leaving 6 bases not matched to a gene. This CDR3 is built from 15 residues. The CDR3 is CSASDRGTSNQPQHF. The CDR3 region has the DNA TGCAGTGCTTCTGACAGGGGGACCAGCAATCAGCCCCAGCATTTT.

The chain recombines TRBV29-1 with TRBJ1-5, with D possibly matching TRBD1 (6 bases). Germline V gene sequence: CDR1 SQVTM, CDR2 ANQGSEA. The CDR3 spans 14 residues. V was cut by 5 bases and J by 8 bases, with 19 bases left in between. Written as DNA, the CDR3 is TGCAGCGTTTCCACCGGGGGGGGCTTTGAGCCCCAGCATTTT. Residues: CSVSTGGGFEPQHF.